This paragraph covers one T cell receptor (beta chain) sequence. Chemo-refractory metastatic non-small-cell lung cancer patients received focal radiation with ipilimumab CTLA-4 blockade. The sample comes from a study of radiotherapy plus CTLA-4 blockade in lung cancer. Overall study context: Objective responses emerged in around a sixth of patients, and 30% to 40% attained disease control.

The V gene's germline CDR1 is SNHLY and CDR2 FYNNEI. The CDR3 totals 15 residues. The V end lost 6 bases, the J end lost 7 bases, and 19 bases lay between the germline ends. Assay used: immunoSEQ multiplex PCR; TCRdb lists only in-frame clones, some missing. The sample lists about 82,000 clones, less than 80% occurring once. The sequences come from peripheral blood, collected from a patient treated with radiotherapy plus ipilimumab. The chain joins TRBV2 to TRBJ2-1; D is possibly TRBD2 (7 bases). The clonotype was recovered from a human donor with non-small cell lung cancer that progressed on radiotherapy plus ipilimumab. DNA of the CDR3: TGTGCCAGCAGCCCCCTCGGGGGGCTAATTAATGAGCAGTTCTTC. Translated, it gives CASSPLGGLINEQFF.